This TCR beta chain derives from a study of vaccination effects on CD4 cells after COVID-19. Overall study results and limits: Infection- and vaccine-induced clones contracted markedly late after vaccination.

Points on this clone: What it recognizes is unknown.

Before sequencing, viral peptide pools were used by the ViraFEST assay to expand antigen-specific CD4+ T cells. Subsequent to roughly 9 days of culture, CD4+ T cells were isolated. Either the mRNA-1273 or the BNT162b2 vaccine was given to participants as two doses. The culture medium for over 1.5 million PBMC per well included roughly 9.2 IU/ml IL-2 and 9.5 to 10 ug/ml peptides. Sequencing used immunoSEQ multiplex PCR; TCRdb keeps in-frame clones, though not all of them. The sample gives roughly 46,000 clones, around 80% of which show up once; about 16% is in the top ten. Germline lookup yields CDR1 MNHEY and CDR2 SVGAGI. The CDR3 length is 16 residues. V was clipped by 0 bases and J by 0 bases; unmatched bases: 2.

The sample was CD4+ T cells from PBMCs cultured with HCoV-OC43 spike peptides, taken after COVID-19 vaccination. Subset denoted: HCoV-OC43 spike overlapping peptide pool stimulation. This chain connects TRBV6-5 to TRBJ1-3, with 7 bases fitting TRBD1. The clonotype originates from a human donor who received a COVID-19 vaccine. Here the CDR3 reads CASSYSGQNSGNTIYF. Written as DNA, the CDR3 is TGTGCCAGCAGTTACTCGGGACAGAACTCTGGAAACACCATATATTTT.